Below, one T cell receptor (beta chain) is given with its context. Its antigen is currently unknown. Profiled with immunoSEQ multiplex PCR; TCRdb holds only in-frame clones, not every one. The table lists about 440,000 clones, about nine tenths of them singletons, with under 4.5% in the top ten. This sample stems from a study of Ad26.COV2.S vaccination and SARS-CoV-2 variants. In the study overall: Once or twice, 56 days apart, Ad26.COV2.S was delivered intramuscularly.

Specified treatment: 19 received Ad26.COV2.S at low or high dose, single or two shots; a few received placebo; per-sample allocation not given. It was on day 63 after the first vaccine or placebo injection that samples were taken. The germline V gene encodes CDR1 SGHTA and CDR2 FQGNSA. V was trimmed by 5 bases and J by 4 bases, leaving 11 bases between them. This CDR3 spans 14 amino acids. Findings and limits, study-wide: Placebo recipients showed lower spike-specific TCR breadth than vaccinees.

The V gene is TRBV7-2, the J gene TRBJ2-2; D perhaps matches TRBD1 (6 bases). Sequenced material: peripheral blood, taken in a trial of Ad26.COV2.S vaccine versus placebo. This clonotype originated in a person between 18 and 59 years old who received the Ad26.COV2.S COVID-19 vaccine or a placebo. As DNA, the CDR3 is TGTGCCAGCAGCGCGGCGACAGGCACCGGGGAGCTGTTTTTT. Its protein product is CASSAATGTGELFF.